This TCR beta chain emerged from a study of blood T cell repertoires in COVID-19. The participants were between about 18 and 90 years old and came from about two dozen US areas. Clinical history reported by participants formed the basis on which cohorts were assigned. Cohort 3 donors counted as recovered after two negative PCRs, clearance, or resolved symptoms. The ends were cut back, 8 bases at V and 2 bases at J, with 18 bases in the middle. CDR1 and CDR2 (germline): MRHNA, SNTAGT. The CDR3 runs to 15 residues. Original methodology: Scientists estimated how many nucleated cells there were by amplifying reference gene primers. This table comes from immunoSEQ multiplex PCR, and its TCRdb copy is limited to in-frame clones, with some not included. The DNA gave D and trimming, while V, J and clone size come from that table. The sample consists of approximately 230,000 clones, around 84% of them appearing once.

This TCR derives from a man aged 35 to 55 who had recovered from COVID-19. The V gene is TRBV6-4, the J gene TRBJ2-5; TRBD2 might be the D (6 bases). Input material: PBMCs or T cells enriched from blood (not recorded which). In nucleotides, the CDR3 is TGTGCCAGCCGTTACCTCGGTAGCGGACAAGAGACCCAGTACTTC. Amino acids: CASRYLGSGQETQYF.